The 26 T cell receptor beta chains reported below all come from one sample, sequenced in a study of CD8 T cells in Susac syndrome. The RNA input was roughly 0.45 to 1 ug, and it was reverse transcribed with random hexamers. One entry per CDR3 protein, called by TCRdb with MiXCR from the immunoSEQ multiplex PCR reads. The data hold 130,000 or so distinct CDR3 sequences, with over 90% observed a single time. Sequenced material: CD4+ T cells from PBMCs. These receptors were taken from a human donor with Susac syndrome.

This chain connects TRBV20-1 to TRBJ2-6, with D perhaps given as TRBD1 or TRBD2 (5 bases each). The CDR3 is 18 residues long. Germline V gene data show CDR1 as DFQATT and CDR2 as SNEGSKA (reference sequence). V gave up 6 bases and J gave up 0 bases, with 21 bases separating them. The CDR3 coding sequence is TGCAGTGCGGCCGCGCGGGTCAGGGAGATCTCTGGGGCCAACGTCCTGACTTTC. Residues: CSAAARVREISGANVLTF.

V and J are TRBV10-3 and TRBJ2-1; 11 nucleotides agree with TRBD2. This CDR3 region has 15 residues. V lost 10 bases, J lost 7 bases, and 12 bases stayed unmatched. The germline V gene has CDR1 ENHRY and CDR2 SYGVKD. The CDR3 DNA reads TGTGCCACAGGGCCCACTAGCGGGAGTTGGAATGAGCAGTTCTTC. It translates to CATGPTSGSWNEQFF.

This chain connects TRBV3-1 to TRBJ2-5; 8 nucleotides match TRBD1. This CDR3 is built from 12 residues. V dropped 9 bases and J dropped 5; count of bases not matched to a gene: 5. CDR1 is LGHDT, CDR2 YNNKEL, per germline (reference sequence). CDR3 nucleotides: TGTGCCAGGACAGGGGATGATGAGACCCAGTACTTC. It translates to CARTGDDETQYF.

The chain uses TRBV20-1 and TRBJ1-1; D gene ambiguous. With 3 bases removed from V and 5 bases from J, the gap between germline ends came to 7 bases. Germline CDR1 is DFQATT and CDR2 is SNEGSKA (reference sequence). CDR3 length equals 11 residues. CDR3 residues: CSASWRTEAFF. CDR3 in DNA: TGCAGTGCTAGCTGGAGGACTGAAGCTTTCTTT.

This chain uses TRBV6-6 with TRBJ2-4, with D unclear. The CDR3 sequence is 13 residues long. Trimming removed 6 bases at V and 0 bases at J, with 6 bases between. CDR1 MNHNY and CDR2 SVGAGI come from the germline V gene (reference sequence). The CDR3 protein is CASRVVAKNIQYF. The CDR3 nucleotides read TGTGCCAGCAGGGTGGTAGCCAAAAACATTCAGTACTTC.

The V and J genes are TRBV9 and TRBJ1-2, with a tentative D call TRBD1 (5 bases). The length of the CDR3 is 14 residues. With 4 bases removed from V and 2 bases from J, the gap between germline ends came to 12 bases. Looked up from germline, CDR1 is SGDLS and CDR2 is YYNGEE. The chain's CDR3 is CASSPTQENYGYTF. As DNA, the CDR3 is TGTGCCAGCAGCCCCACACAGGAAAACTATGGCTACACCTTC.

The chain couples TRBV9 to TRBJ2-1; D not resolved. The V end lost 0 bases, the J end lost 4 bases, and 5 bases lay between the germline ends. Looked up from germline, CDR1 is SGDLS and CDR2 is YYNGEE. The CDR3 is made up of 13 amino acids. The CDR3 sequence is CASSVDWYNEQFF. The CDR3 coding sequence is TGTGCCAGCAGCGTAGACTGGTACAATGAGCAGTTCTTC.

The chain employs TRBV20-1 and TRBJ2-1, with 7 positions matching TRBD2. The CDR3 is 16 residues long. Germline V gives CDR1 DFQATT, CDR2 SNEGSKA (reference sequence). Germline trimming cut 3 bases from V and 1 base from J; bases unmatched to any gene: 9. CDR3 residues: CSASRVGGGSYNEQFF. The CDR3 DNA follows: TGCAGTGCTAGTCGGGTCGGCGGGGGATCCTACAATGAGCAGTTCTTC.

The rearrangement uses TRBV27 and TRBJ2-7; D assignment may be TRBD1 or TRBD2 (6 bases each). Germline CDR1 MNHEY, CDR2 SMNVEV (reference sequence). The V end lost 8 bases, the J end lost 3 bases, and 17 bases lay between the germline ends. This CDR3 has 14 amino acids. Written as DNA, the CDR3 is TGTGCCAGCCTGAGGGGGGCGGGAAGCTACGAGCAGTACTTC. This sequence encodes CASLRGAGSYEQYF.

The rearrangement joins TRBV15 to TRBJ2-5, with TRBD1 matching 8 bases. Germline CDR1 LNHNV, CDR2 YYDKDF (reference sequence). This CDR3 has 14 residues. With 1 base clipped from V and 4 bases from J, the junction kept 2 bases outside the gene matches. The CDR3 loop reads CATSRGGTGETQYF. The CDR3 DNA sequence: TGTGCCACCAGCAGAGGGGGGACAGGAGAGACCCAGTACTTC.

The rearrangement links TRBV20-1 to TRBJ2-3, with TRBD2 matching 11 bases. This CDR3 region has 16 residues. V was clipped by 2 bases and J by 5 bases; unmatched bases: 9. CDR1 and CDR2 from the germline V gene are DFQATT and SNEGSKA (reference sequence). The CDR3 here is CSARSQLAGVIDTQYF. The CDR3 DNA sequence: TGCAGTGCTAGATCCCAACTAGCGGGAGTCATAGATACGCAGTATTTT.

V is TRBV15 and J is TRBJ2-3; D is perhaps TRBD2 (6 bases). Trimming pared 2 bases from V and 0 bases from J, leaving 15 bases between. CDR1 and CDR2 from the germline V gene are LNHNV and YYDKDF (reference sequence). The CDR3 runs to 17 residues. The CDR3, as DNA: TGTGCCACCAGCAGAACTAGGCGGGGTACTAGCACAGATACGCAGTATTTT. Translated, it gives CATSRTRRGTSTDTQYF.

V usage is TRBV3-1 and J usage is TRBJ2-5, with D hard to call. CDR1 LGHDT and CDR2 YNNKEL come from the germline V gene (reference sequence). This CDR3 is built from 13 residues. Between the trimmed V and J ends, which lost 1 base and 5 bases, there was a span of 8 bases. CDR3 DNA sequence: TGTGCCAGCAGCCAAGTGCCCCCGGAGACCCAGTACTTC. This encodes CASSQVPPETQYF.

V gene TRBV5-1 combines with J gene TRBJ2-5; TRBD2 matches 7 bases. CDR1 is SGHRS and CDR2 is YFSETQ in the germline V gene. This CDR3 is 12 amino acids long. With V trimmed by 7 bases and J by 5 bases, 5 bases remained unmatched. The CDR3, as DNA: TGCGCCAGCGGTTCCGGGGGGGAGACCCAGTACTTC. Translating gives CASGSGGETQYF.

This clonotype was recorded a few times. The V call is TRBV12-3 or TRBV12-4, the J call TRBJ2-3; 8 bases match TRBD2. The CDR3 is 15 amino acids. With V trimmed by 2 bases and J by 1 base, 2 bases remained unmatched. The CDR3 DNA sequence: TGTGCCAGCAGTTTACCGACTAGCGGCACAGATACGCAGTATTTT. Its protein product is CASSLPTSGTDTQYF.

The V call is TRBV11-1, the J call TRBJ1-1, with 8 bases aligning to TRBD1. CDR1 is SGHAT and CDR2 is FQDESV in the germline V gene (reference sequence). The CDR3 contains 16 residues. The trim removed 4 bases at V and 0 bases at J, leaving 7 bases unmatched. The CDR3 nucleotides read TGTGCCAGCAGCTCTAGGACAGGGCCCTTGAACACTGAAGCTTTCTTT. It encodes CASSSRTGPLNTEAFF.

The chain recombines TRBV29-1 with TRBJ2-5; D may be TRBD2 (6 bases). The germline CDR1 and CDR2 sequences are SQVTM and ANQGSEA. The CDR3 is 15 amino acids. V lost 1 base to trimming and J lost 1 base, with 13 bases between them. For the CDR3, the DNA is TGCAGCGTTGAAGTGGGAGGAGGAACCCAAGAGACCCAGTACTTC. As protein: CSVEVGGGTQETQYF. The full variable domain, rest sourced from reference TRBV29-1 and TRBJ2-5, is SAVISQKPSRDICQRGTSLTIQCQVDSQVTMMFWYRQQPGQSLTLIATANQGSEATYESGFVIDKFPISRPNLTFSTLTVSNMSPEDSSIYLCSVEVGGGTQETQYFGPGTRLLVL.

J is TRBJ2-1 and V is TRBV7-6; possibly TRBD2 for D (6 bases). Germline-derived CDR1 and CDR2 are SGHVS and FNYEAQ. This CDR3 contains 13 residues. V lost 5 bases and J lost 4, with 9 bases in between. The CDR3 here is CASSPGTYNEQFF. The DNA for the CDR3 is TGTGCCAGCAGCCCCGGGACTTACAATGAGCAGTTCTTC.

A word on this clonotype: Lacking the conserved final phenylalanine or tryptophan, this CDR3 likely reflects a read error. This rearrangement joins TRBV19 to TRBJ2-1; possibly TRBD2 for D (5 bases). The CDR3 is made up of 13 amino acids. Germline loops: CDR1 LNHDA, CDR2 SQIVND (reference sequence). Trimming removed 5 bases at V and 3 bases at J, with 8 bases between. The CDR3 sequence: CASSAGNYNEQFV. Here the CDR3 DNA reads TGTGCCAGTAGTGCCGGGAACTACAATGAGCAGTTCGTC.

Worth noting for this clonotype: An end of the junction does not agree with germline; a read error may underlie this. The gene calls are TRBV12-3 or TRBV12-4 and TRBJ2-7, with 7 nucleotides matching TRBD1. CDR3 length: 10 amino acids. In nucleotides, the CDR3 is TGTGCCAGCGGCTACGGGACAGTAGTGTTC. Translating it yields CASGYGTVVF.

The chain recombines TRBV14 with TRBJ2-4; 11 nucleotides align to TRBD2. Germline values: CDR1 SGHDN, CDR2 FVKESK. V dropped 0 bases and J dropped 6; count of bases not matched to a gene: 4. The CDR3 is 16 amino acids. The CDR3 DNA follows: TGTGCCAGCAGCCAAGACCGTAGCGGGAGGGGAAACATTCAGTACTTC. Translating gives CASSQDRSGRGNIQYF.

CDR3 DNA sequence: TGCAGCGTGGGACTAGCTTCCAACACCGGGGAGCTGTTTTTT. The encoded protein is CSVGLASNTGELFF. The chain has TRBV29-1 and TRBJ2-2, with 9 positions matching TRBD2. The germline CDR1 and CDR2 sequences are SQVTM and ANQGSEA. CDR3 length: 14 amino acids. The trim removed 6 bases at V and 2 bases at J, leaving 4 bases unmatched.

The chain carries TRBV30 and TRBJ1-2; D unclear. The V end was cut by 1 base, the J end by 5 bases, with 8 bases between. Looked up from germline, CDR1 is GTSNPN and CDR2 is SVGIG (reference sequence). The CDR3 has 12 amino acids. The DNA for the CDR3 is TGTGCCTGGAGTGAAGGGCGGTATGGCTACACCTTC. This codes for CAWSEGRYGYTF.

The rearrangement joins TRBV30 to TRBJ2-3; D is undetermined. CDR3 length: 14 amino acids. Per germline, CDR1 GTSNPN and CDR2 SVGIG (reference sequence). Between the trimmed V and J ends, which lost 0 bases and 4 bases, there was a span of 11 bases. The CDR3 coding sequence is TGTGCCTGGAGTGTAAACTCGGTGGCAGATACGCAGTATTTT. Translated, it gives CAWSVNSVADTQYF. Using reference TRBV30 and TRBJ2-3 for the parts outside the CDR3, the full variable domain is SQTIHQWPATLVQPVGSPLSLECTVEGTSNPNLYWYRQAAGRGLQLLFYSVGIGQISSEVPQNLSASRPQDRQFILSSKKLLLSDSGFYLCAWSVNSVADTQYFGPGTRLTVL.

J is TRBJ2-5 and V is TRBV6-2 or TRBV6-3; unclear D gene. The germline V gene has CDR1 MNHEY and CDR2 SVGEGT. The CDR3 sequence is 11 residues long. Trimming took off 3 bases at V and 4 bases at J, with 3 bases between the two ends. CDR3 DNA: TGTGCCAGCAGTTATTCAGAGACCCAGTACTTC. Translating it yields CASSYSETQYF.

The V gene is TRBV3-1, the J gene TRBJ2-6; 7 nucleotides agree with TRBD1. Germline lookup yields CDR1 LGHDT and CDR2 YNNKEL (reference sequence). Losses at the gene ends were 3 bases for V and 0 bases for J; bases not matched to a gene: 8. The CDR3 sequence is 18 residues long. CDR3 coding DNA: TGTGCCAGCAGCCAGAGGGACAGTCGGAGCTCTGGGGCCAACGTCCTGACTTTC. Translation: CASSQRDSRSSGANVLTF.